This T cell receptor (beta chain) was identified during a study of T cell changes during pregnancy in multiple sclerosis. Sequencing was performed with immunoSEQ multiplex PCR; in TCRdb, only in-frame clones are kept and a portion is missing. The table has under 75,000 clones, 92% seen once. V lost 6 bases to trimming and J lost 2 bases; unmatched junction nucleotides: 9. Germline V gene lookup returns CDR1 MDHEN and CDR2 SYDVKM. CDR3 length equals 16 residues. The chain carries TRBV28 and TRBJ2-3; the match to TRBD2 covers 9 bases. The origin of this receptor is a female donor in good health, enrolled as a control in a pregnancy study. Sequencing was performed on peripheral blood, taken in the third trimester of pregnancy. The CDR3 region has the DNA TGTGCCAGCAGCTTGGAGACTAGCGGTTTCACAGATACGCAGTATTTT. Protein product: CASSLETSGFTDTQYF.